A selection of T cell receptor beta chains follows, all from one sample in a study of vaccination and CD4 T cells after COVID-19. No antigen has been assigned to these receptors. TCRdb fed the PCR reads into MiXCR, producing one record per CDR3 protein. The data show fewer than 25,000 distinct CDR3 sequences, 45% to 50% seen once. Sequenced: CD4+ T cells from blood, cultured in vitro. The receptors were gathered from a human donor who had recovered from COVID-19. Both conserved end residues are part of each CDR3. The D gene is left open where the match is weak. Size is omitted from some rows. Given values are once, few, many or a class for expanded clones.

D gene,J gene,V gene,clone size,CDR3 protein,CDR3 DNA
.,TRBJ1-5,TRBV7-2,few,CASSLKRMGANDQPQHF,TGTGCCAGCAGCTTAAAAAGAATGGGGGCGAACGATCAGCCCCAGCATTTT
.,TRBJ1-2,TRBV2,.,CASRRQTGNYGYTF,TGTGCCAGCCGACGACAGACCGGTAACTATGGCTACACCTTC
.,TRBJ1-1,TRBV6-2/TRBV6-3,.,CASSRGGFMNTEAFF,TGTGCCAGCAGTCGGGGGGGGTTTATGAACACTGAAGCTTTCTTT
.,TRBJ2-7,TRBV12-1,.,CASSFGLAGATTEQYF,TGTGCCAGCAGCTTTGGACTAGCGGGGGCCACGACCGAGCAGTACTTC
.,TRBJ1-2,TRBV7-9,.,CASSAANYGYTF,TGTGCCAGCAGCGCTGCTAACTATGGCTACACCTTC
.,TRBJ2-3,TRBV7-3,few,CASSLTSGYTDTQYF,TGTGCCAGCAGCTTAACTAGCGGATACACAGATACGCAGTATTTT
TRBD1,TRBJ2-7,TRBV7-9,.,CASRGQGAPYEQYF,TGTGCCAGCAGGGGACAGGGGGCACCCTACGAGCAGTACTTC
TRBD2,TRBJ2-5,TRBV7-3,few,CASSLAGGFQETQYF,TGTGCCAGCAGCTTGGCGGGGGGGTTTCAAGAGACCCAGTACTTC
.,TRBJ2-7,TRBV6-2/TRBV6-3,.,CASSYHEGYEQYF,TGTGCCAGCAGTTACCACGAGGGCTACGAGCAGTACTTC
.,TRBJ2-7,TRBV15,few,CATSYRGPRYEQYF,TGTGCCACCAGCTACCGGGGGCCCAGGTACGAGCAGTACTTC
.,TRBJ2-5,TRBV7-2,.,CASSPGQETQYF,TGTGCCAGCAGCCCCGGTCAAGAGACCCAGTACTTC
.,TRBJ1-6,TRBV27,.,CASNSGSYNSPLHF,TGTGCCAGCAATTCAGGGTCCTATAATTCACCCCTCCACTTT
TRBD1,TRBJ1-2,TRBV19,.,CASRSGTGSGGYTF,TGTGCCAGTAGGTCCGGGACAGGCTCAGGTGGCTACACCTTC
TRBD2,TRBJ2-3,TRBV20-1,few,CSARAGRDYF,TGCAGTGCTAGAGCCGGGAGGGACTATTTT
TRBD1,TRBJ1-1,TRBV7-9,.,CASSSQQGFRNTEAFF,TGTGCCAGCAGCTCCCAACAGGGGTTCAGGAACACTGAAGCTTTCTTT
TRBD2,TRBJ2-2,TRBV6-1,.,CASSGLAENTGELFF,TGTGCCAGCAGCGGACTAGCGGAGAACACCGGGGAGCTGTTTTTT
TRBD1,TRBJ1-5,TRBV2,few,CASSTGSGQGHNQPQHF,TGTGCCAGCAGCACGGGGTCGGGACAGGGGCACAATCAGCCCCAGCATTTT
.,TRBJ1-1,TRBV7-2,.,CASSGTRAVTEAFF,TGTGCCAGCAGCGGAACCCGAGCAGTCACTGAAGCTTTCTTT
TRBD2,TRBJ2-3,TRBV28,.,CASSLRPSGRDTQYF,TGTGCCAGCAGTTTGAGGCCTAGCGGGAGAGATACGCAGTATTTT
.,TRBJ1-2,TRBV7-8,few,CASSLVGAAGSNYGYTF,TGTGCCAGCAGCTTAGTGGGGGCAGCCGGAAGTAACTATGGCTACACCTTC
.,TRBJ2-7,TRBV2,.,CASSRMGSYYEQYF,TGTGCCAGCAGCCGAATGGGCAGCTACTACGAGCAGTACTTC
TRBD2,TRBJ2-1,TRBV28,.,CASTSAGTSNEQFF,TGTGCCAGCACCTCTGCCGGGACTAGCAATGAGCAGTTCTTC
.,TRBJ1-5,TRBV10-3,few,CAIRQGPNQPQHF,TGTGCCATCAGACAGGGTCCCAATCAGCCCCAGCATTTT
TRBD1,TRBJ1-5,TRBV7-2,.,CASSPGGYSNQPQHF,TGTGCCAGCAGCCCAGGGGGGTATAGCAATCAGCCCCAGCATTTT
.,TRBJ1-1,TRBV10-1,few,CASLPPDTEAFF,TGCGCCAGCCTCCCGCCCGACACTGAAGCTTTCTTT
.,TRBJ2-5,TRBV11-3,few,CASSLGGEETQYF,TGTGCCAGCAGCTTAGGGGGAGAGGAGACCCAGTACTTC
TRBD2,TRBJ2-3,TRBV28,.,CASSLLAGGGTDTQYF,TGTGCCAGCAGTTTATTGGCGGGAGGTGGCACAGATACGCAGTATTTT
.,TRBJ1-6,TRBV27,.,CASSLIGAVLSGSPLHF,TGTGCCAGCAGTTTAATAGGGGCAGTCCTGTCCGGTTCACCCCTCCACTTT
.,TRBJ1-1,TRBV6-2/TRBV6-3,.,CASREPQGPTEAFF,TGTGCCAGCAGGGAACCTCAGGGGCCCACTGAAGCTTTCTTT
.,TRBJ1-6,TRBV7-8,.,CASSLGPVGHGSPLHF,TGTGCCAGCAGCTTAGGTCCGGTGGGCCACGGTTCACCCCTCCACTTT
TRBD2,TRBJ2-5,TRBV11-3,.,CASSPRTGLAGGETQYF,TGTGCCAGCAGCCCCAGGACTGGACTAGCGGGGGGAGAGACCCAGTACTTC
.,TRBJ1-1,TRBV5-1,few,CASSLRIGVNTEAFF,TGCGCCAGCAGCTTGAGGATTGGTGTGAACACTGAAGCTTTCTTT
.,TRBJ1-1,TRBV19,.,CASSPPGASTEAFF,TGTGCCAGTAGTCCCCCAGGAGCGAGCACTGAAGCTTTCTTT
.,TRBJ1-2,TRBV6-1,few,CASSRDGANYGYTF,TGTGCCAGCAGTCGGGACGGAGCTAACTATGGCTACACCTTC
.,TRBJ1-5,TRBV7-2,few,CASSFRAGDQPQHF,TGTGCCAGCAGCTTTAGGGCAGGCGATCAGCCCCAGCATTTT
.,TRBJ2-2,TRBV9,.,CASSVGGAGTGELFF,TGTGCCAGCAGCGTAGGAGGGGCCGGCACCGGGGAGCTGTTTTTT
TRBD2,TRBJ2-2,TRBV28,.,CASSPIRLAGGYTGELFF,TGTGCCAGCAGTCCTATTCGACTAGCGGGAGGATATACCGGGGAGCTGTTTTTT
.,TRBJ1-6,TRBV20-1,.,CSARSSVGTLHF,TGCAGTGCTAGATCGTCCGTGGGTACCCTCCACTTT
.,TRBJ2-5,TRBV7-2,.,CASSVGEETQYF,TGTGCCAGCAGCGTAGGGGAAGAGACCCAGTACTTC
.,TRBJ2-7,TRBV7-2,once,CASSTSRERFRPSSYEQYF,TGTGCCAGCAGCACCTCTAGGGAGAGATTTCGGCCGAGCTCCTACGAGCAGTACTTC
TRBD1,TRBJ2-2,TRBV5-1,.,CASSPGQGYVGELFF,TGCGCCAGCAGCCCTGGACAGGGGTATGTCGGGGAGCTGTTTTTT
TRBD1,TRBJ2-1,TRBV20-1,few,CSATPPGGNEQFF,TGCAGTGCTACCCCTCCAGGGGGCAATGAGCAGTTCTTC
.,TRBJ2-7,TRBV12-3/TRBV12-4,.,CASSVNRDLGPYEQYF,TGTGCCAGCAGTGTCAACCGGGATTTGGGGCCCTACGAGCAGTACTTC
.,TRBJ2-5,TRBV7-2,.,CASSLAGGGETQYF,TGTGCCAGCAGCTTAGCGGGGGGCGGGGAGACCCAGTACTTC
TRBD1,TRBJ1-2,TRBV6-1,.,CASTRTGAYGYTF,TGTGCCAGCACTAGGACAGGGGCCTATGGCTACACCTTC
.,TRBJ2-4,TRBV20-1,few,CSARDGLEGQIGNIQYF,TGCAGTGCTAGAGATGGTCTGGAGGGGCAGATTGGTAACATTCAGTACTTC
.,TRBJ1-2,TRBV5-1,.,CASSGGSEGYTF,TGCGCCAGCAGCGGGGGTTCAGAAGGCTACACCTTC
.,TRBJ2-7,TRBV30,.,CAWSWPSSYEQYF,TGTGCCTGGAGTTGGCCGAGCTCCTACGAGCAGTACTTC
TRBD1,TRBJ1-6,TRBV5-4,.,CASSSGTAYNSPLHF,TGTGCCAGCAGCTCAGGGACAGCTTATAATTCACCCCTCCACTTT
.,TRBJ2-3,TRBV10-3,few,CAIREGDSSTDTQYF,TGTGCCATCAGAGAGGGGGACTCTAGCACAGATACGCAGTATTTT
.,TRBJ2-5,TRBV11-1,once,CASSRGAGEKETQYF,TGTGCCAGCAGCAGAGGGGCAGGGGAGAAGGAGACCCAGTACTTC
.,TRBJ1-1,TRBV5-1,.,CASGPGTRNTEAFF,TGCGCCAGCGGACCCGGGACAAGGAACACTGAAGCTTTCTTT
.,TRBJ2-3,TRBV9,.,CASSVAPKTDTQYF,TGTGCCAGCAGCGTAGCGCCGAAAACAGATACGCAGTATTTT
.,TRBJ1-5,TRBV28,few,CASSFPREAGNQPQHF,TGTGCCAGCAGTTTCCCCCGGGAGGCGGGCAATCAGCCCCAGCATTTT
TRBD2,TRBJ2-3,TRBV7-9,.,CASSLGKREGPDTQYF,TGTGCCAGCAGCTTAGGTAAGCGGGAGGGGCCAGATACGCAGTATTTT
.,TRBJ2-3,TRBV20-1,.,CSARDFAGPSILDTQYF,TGCAGTGCTAGAGATTTTGCGGGCCCGAGTATTTTAGATACGCAGTATTTT
.,TRBJ1-6,TRBV12-3/TRBV12-4,few,CASSPNRDNSPLHF,TGTGCCAGCAGCCCTAATCGAGATAATTCACCCCTCCACTTT
TRBD1,TRBJ1-1,TRBV7-2,.,CASSFVTGGIGVLGTEAFF,TGTGCCAGCAGCTTCGTTACAGGGGGCATCGGTGTTTTGGGGACTGAAGCTTTCTTT
TRBD2,TRBJ2-5,TRBV7-2,few,CASSLALRASGKQETQYF,TGTGCCAGCAGCTTAGCGCTCCGGGCTAGCGGGAAGCAAGAGACCCAGTACTTC
TRBD1,TRBJ1-1,TRBV27,few,CASSPYRGISTEAFF,TGTGCCAGCAGTCCCTACAGGGGGATCTCGACTGAAGCTTTCTTT